This T cell receptor (beta chain) was found in a study of T and B cells in COVID-19 patients. Study at large: Most recovered patients had mild to moderate COVID-19 treated as outpatients. Critical illness requiring mechanical ventilation or extracorporeal membrane oxygenation affected about 60% of the roughly 20 active-infection patients. General observations from the study: In COVID-19 patients, T cell receptor beta variable and joining gene use was reportedly strongly skewed. Symptomatic-phase blood samples from mildly ill patients and early samples from severe cases were scarce.

BIOMED2 TRB-A/B primer pools were used in multiplex TRB PCR. MiXCR, run by TCRdb on the multiplex PCR reads, gives a single entry per CDR3 protein. The sample carries roughly 21,000 distinct CDR3 sequences, approximately 30% recorded once. From blood, about 240-550 ng of genomic DNA served as TRB template. The table lists this clonotype with a count of one. Its matching antigen is unknown. The sequencing sample was made of blood. The clonotype was recovered from a human donor who had recovered from COVID-19.

This chain's CDR3 is CASRPTGFGNTIYF. In DNA, the CDR3 is TGTGCCAGCAGGCCCACAGGGTTCGGAAACACCATATATTTT. The chain has TRBV6-5 and TRBJ1-3; D might be TRBD1 (6 bases). Germline V gives CDR1 MNHEY, CDR2 SVGAGI. Trimming took off 6 bases at V and 4 bases at J, with 13 bases between the two ends. The CDR3 has 14 amino acids.